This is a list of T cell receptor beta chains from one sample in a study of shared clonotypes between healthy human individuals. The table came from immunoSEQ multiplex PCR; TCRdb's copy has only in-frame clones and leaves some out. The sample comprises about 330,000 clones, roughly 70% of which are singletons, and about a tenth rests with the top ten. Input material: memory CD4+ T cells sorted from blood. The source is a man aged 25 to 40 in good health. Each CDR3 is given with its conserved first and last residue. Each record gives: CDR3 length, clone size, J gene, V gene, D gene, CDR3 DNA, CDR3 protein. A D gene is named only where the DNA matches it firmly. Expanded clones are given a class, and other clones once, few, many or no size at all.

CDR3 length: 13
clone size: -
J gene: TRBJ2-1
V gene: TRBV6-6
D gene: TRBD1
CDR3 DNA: TGTGCCAGCAGCCTCAGGGGGCTCAATGAGCAGTTCTTC
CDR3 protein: CASSLRGLNEQFF

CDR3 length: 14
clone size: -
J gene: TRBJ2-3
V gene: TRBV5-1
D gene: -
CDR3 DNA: TGCGCCAGCAGCTCCGGGACCCTCACAGATACGCAGTATTTT
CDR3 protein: CASSSGTLTDTQYF

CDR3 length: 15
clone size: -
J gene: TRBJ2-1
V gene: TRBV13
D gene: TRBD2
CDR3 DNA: TGTGCCAGCAGCTTGCGACTAGCGGGAGTTAATGAGCAGTTCTTC
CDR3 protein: CASSLRLAGVNEQFF

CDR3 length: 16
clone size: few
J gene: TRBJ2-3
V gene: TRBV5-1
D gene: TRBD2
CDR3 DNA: TGCGCCAGCAGGGGTAGGGGGCTAGCGGGAGCAGATACGCAGTATTTT
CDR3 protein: CASRGRGLAGADTQYF

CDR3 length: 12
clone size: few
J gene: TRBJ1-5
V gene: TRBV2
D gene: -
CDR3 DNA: TGTGCCAGCAGTGAAGGCAATCAGCCCCAGCATTTT
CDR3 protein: CASSEGNQPQHF

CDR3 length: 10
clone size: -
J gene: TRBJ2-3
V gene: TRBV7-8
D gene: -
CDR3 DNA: TGTGCCAGCATTGGAGATACGCAGTATTTT
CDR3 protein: CASIGDTQYF

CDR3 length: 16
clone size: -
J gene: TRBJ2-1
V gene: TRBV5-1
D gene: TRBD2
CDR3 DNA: TGCGCCAGCTTCAGCGGGAGAGGTGGGGCCTACAATGAGCAGTTCTTC
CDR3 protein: CASFSGRGGAYNEQFF

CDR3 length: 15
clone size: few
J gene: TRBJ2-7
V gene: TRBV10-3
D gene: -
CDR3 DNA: TGTGCCATCAGTGAGTCCTTAGCGTCCGCCTACGAGCAGTACTTC
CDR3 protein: CAISESLASAYEQYF

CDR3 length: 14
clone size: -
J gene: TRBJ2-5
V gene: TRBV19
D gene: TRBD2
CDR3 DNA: TGTGCCACCTCTAGCGGCCCATCGGGAGAGACCCAGTACTTC
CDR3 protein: CATSSGPSGETQYF

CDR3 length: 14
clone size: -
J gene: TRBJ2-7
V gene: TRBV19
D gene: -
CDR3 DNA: TGTGCCAGTAGCGGACCCGGGGGATACTACGAGCAGTACTTC
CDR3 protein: CASSGPGGYYEQYF

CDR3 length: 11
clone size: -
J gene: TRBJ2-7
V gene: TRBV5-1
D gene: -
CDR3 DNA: TGCGCCAGCAGCTTAGAAAGTCAGCAGTACTTC
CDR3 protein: CASSLESQQYF

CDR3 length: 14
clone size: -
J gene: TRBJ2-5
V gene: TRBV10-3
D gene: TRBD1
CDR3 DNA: TGTGCCATCAGTGTCACAGGGGGTCAAGAGACCCAGTACTTC
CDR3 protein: CAISVTGGQETQYF

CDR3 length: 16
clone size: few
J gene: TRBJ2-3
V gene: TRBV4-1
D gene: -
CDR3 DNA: TGCGCCAGCAGCCTCAGTAGCGGAACCACAATAGATACGCAGTATTTT
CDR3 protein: CASSLSSGTTIDTQYF

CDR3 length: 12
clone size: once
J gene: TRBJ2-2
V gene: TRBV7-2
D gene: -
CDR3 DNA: TGTGCCAGCAGCATGTACACCGGGGAGCTGTTTTTT
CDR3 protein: CASSMYTGELFF

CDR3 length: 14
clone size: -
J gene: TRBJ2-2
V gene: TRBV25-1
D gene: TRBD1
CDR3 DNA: TGTGCCAGCAGTGAACTAGGGGGCGCCGGGGAGCTGTTTTTT
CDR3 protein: CASSELGGAGELFF

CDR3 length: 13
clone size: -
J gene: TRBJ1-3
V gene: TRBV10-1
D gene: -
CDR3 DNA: TGCGCCAGCAGTGATGGCTCTGGAAACACCATATATTTT
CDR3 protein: CASSDGSGNTIYF

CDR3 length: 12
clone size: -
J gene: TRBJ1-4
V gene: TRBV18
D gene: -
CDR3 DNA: TGTGCCAGCTCACCTGGGGAAGAAAAACTGTTTTTT
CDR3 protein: CASSPGEEKLFF

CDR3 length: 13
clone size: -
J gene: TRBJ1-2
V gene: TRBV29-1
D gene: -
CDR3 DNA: TGCAGCGTAAGTGAGGGGACGCCCTATGGCTACACCTTC
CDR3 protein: CSVSEGTPYGYTF

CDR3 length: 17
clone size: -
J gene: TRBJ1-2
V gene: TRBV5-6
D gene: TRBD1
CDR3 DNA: TGTGCCAGCAGCTCATTAAAAAGAGGACAGGGAGGATTTAGCTACACCTTC
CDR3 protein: CASSSLKRGQGGFSYTF

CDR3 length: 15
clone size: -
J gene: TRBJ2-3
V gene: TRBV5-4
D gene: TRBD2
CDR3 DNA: TGTGCCAGCAGCTTGGCTAGCGGAACGACCGATACGCAGTATTTT
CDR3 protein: CASSLASGTTDTQYF

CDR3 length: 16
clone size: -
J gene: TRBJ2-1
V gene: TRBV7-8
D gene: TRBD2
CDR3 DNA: TGTGCCAGCAGCTTAGCGGAGCTAGCGGGAAGGTTTGAGCAGTTCTTC
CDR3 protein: CASSLAELAGRFEQFF

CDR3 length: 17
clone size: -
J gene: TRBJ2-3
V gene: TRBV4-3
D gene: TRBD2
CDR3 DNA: TGCGCCAGCAGCCAAGAGGCTAGCGGGAGCAGGTCAGATACGCAGTATTTT
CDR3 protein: CASSQEASGSRSDTQYF

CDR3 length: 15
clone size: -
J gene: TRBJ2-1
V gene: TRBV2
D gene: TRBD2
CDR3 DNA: TGTGCCAGCAGCCCCGGACTAGCCTCCTACAATGAGCAGTTCTTC
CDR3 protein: CASSPGLASYNEQFF

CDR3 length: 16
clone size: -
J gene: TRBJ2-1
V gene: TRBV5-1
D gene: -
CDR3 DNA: TGCGCCAGCAGCTTGGTTCGGGGAAAGGCCTACAATGAGCAGTTCTTC
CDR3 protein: CASSLVRGKAYNEQFF

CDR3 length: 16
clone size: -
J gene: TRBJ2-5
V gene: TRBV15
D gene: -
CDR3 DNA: TGTGCCACCAGCAGAGATGGTGGGCAGGGCCAAGAGACCCAGTACTTC
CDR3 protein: CATSRDGGQGQETQYF

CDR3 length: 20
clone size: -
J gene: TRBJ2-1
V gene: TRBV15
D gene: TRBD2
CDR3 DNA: TGTGCCACCAGCAGAGATCTGTTATCGTCGGCGGGAGGGAGCTACAATGAGCAGTTCTTC
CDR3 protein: CATSRDLLSSAGGSYNEQFF